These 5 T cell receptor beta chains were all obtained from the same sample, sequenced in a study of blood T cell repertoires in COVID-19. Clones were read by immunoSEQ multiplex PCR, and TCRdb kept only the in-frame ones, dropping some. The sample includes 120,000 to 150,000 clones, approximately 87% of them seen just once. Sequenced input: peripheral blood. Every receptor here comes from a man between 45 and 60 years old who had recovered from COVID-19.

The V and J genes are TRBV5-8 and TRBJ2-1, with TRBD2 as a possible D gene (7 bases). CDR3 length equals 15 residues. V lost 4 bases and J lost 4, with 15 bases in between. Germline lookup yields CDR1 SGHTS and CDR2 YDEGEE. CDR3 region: CASSDLGGAYNEQFF. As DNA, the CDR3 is TGTGCCAGCAGCGACCTAGGGGGGGCTTACAATGAGCAGTTCTTC.

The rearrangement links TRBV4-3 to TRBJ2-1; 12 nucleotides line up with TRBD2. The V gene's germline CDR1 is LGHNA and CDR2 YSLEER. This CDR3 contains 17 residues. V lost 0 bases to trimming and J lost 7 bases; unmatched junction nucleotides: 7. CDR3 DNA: TGCGCCAGCAGCCAAGATTGGGCTAGCGGGGGGGCTAATGAGCAGTTCTTC. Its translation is CASSQDWASGGANEQFF.

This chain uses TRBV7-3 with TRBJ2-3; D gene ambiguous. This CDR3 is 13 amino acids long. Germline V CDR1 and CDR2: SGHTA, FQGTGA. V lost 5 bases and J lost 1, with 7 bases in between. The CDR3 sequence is CASSLERTDTQYF. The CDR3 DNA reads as TGTGCCAGCAGCCTGGAGCGCACAGATACGCAGTATTTT.

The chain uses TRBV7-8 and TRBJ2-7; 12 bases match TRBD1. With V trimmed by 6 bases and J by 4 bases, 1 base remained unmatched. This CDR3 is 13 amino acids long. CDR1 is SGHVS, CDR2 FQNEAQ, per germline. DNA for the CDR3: TGTGCCAGCAGGGGACAGGGGGCTTACGAGCAGTACTTC. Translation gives CASRGQGAYEQYF. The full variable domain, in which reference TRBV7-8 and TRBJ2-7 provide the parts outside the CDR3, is GAGVSQSPRYKVAKRGQDVALRCDPISGHVSLFWYQQALGQGPEFLTYFQNEAQLDKSGLPSDRFFAERPEGSVSTLKIQRTQQEDSAVYLCASRGQGAYEQYFGPGTRLTVT.

CDR3 DNA sequence: TGTGCCAGTAGTATAGAGGTTTGGACAGGACCCTCCTATGGCTACACCTTC. Residues: CASSIEVWTGPSYGYTF. The V gene is TRBV19, the J gene TRBJ1-2, with TRBD1 matching over 7 bases. Germline CDR1 reads LNHDA; CDR2 reads SQIVND (reference sequence). V was clipped by 0 bases and J by 4 bases; unmatched bases: 11. This CDR3 comprises 17 residues.